This TCR beta chain was captured in a study of T cells in Graves' hyperthyroidism and ophthalmopathy. Findings and caveats of the study: A 13 V-J model separated ophthalmopathy from stable hyperthyroidism.

Patients between 18 and 65 years old had hyperthyroidism, newly diagnosed and lasting under 2 months. RNA transcripts yielded amplified TCR beta CDR3 regions. Primed by the HTBI set, a first-round RT-PCR was run on the TCR CDR3. From the multiplex PCR reads, TCRdb called clonotypes with MiXCR, one entry per CDR3 protein. The table has under 350,000 distinct CDR3 sequences, roughly 23% seen once. Germline V lookup: CDR1 DFQATT, CDR2 SNEGSKA (reference sequence). CDR3 length: 16 amino acids. Trimming shortened V by 0 bases and J by 8 bases, and 22 bases separated the two germline ends. This clonotype came up once. Its target is not known.

The chain joins TRBV20-1 to TRBJ1-2; D is undetermined. The clonotype was recovered from a woman in her forties or fifties with Graves' hyperthyroidism. Sequenced sample: blood. As DNA, the CDR3 is TGCAGTGCTAGAGATCCAGCGGCTTCGGGGTATCGGGGCTACACCTTC. This codes for CSARDPAASGYRGYTF.